The next 6 T cell receptor beta chains were all read from a single sample in a study of CD8+CD57+ T cells in acquired aplastic anemia. Genomic DNA acted as the template from which TCR beta VDJ combination and CDR3 sequence profiling were carried out. TCRdb analysed the reads with MiXCR anew, one entry per CDR3 protein. The table includes 150,000 to 200,000 distinct CDR3 sequences, under 55% detected once. All sequencing subjects had displayed CD8+CD57+ cell expansion on flow cytometry. The sequenced material came from sorted CD4+, CD8+, or CD8+CD57+ T cells (not recorded which) from PBMCs. These receptors were obtained from a human donor with aplastic anemia.

V usage is TRBV7-8 and J usage is TRBJ2-7; the D is unclear. Germline CDR1 and CDR2: SGHVS and FQNEAQ. This CDR3 is built from 13 residues. With 5 bases removed from V and 3 bases from J, the gap between germline ends came to 11 bases. CDR3 DNA sequence: TGTGCCAGCAGCCATACGTCTGACTACGAGCAGTACTTC. It codes for CASSHTSDYEQYF.

Ten or more counts support this clonotype. This rearrangement joins TRBV12-3 or TRBV12-4 to TRBJ2-3; perhaps TRBD2 as D (7 bases). The CDR3 loop spans 14 amino acids. The germline V and J ends were trimmed by 4 bases and 2 bases, with 10 bases remaining between them. The DNA for the CDR3 is TGTGCCAGCAGTTACAGGGACTACACAGATACGCAGTATTTT. It is translated as CASSYRDYTDTQYF.

The genes are TRBV11-2 and TRBJ2-7; no definite D call. The V gene lost 1 base and the J gene lost 5 bases, with 6 bases spanning the gap. Germline CDR1 and CDR2: SGHAT and FQNNGV. The CDR3 has 12 amino acids. The CDR3, as DNA: TGTGCCAGCAGCTTAGGTCGCAACGAGCAGTACTTC. Its translation: CASSLGRNEQYF.

This chain connects TRBV2 to TRBJ2-3, with D perhaps TRBD2 (5 bases). Germline values: CDR1 SNHLY, CDR2 FYNNEI. Trimming left V 7 bases short and J 2 bases short, with 13 bases between. The CDR3 contains 14 residues. The CDR3 protein is CASTREFVTDTQYF. The DNA for the CDR3 is TGTGCCAGCACGAGGGAGTTTGTCACAGATACGCAGTATTTT.

This clonotype was detected ten times or more. V gene TRBV4-2 combines with J gene TRBJ1-2; D is possibly TRBD1 (5 bases). This CDR3 has 15 residues. The V end lost 0 bases, the J end lost 5 bases, and 13 bases lay between the germline ends. Germline V lookup: CDR1 LGHNA, CDR2 YNFKEQ. The CDR3 loop is CASSQDPSWTYGYTF. The CDR3 nucleotides read TGTGCCAGCAGCCAAGACCCAAGTTGGACATATGGCTACACCTTC.

J is TRBJ1-5 and V is TRBV12-3 or TRBV12-4; maybe TRBD1 (5 bases). This CDR3 comprises 19 residues. Trimming shortened V by 6 bases and J by 1 base, and 25 bases separated the two germline ends. CDR3 nucleotide sequence: TGTGCCAGCAGCCGCCTCCAGGGTATGGCGCAAAGAAGCAATCAGCCCCAGCATTTT. Amino acid sequence: CASSRLQGMAQRSNQPQHF.